This TCR beta chain was documented in a study of T cell clonotyping in hematopoietic cell transplantation (dated by TCRdb to the early 2020s). Study-wide context: The study collected more than 120 blood samples from 35 consecutive transplant recipients and their related donors. Recruitment of patients was conducted between late 2015 and January 2017, and follow-up was continued until late 2020 or death. Results the study describes overall, beyond this receptor: After transplant, TCR diversity in recipients dropped, and pathologically expanded clonotypes increased progressively from day 30 to day 180. Inverse Simpson Index values from donors and from recipients before transplant predicted broader TCR repertoire diversity after transplant. The sample size was limited, and because cells were not sorted, the contributions of CD4 and CD8 repertoires could not be separated. Just a small fraction of recipient repertoires overlapped with donor repertoires, and more than 95% appeared de novo at the given depth.

The immunoSEQ assay, a bias-controlled multiplex PCR with V- and J-specific primers, was used to amplify TCR beta CDR3 regions from genomic DNA. In a second PCR step, the CDR3 amplicons were tagged with a proprietary barcode plus Illumina adapter sequences. An Illumina MiSeq instrument was used for sequencing of the CDR3 libraries. Per the original workflow: Export and quality control were performed with immunoSEQ Analyzer 3.0, and downstream analyses were performed with R Bioconductor and Immunarch. Repertoire metrics were calculated using only productive rearrangements within the normalized downsampled data set. In the normalized cohort, a clonotype counted as pathologically expanded if the clonotype was larger than 5 templates. Repertoire diversity was measured with the Inverse Simpson Index. The non-normalized data set was used for CMV-specificity analyses so that all clonotypes could be captured. Sourced from immuneACCESS, this table was stored by TCRdb with only in-frame sequences that have V and J called. A share of the clones is absent; for the studies checked, an unresolved V gene accounts for under half, and the remainder has no known explanation. That table supplies the V and J calls and clone size; D and trimming were determined from the DNA. In this sample the table shows 7,500 to 9,500 clones, about four fifths of which occur a single time. The ten largest make up about 4.6% of the sample.

This clone was detected a few times. Its antigen target is currently unknown. One base away there is no much larger clone; base qualities are not given. The germline V gene (reference sequence) gives CDR1 as LNHDA and CDR2 as SQIVND. The CDR3 covers 12 residues, taking in both the cysteine and the phenylalanine. Only the CDR3 DNA stays, 36 bases, in frame from base 1. At the junction V is shortened by 5 bases and J by 13 bases, with 17 bases in between. The time point label here, explained by the study, means: 180 days after allo-HCT. Blood from recipients was drawn about 28 days before transplant and again at days 30, 100 and 180 after transplant. Using Nuclei Lysis Solution, genomic DNA was extracted from unfractionated peripheral blood mononuclear cells that were either fresh or cryopreserved.

The rearranged chain carries TRBV19 and TRBJ2-5, and perhaps TRBD1 as D gene, on 6 matching bases. The sequencing here drew on peripheral blood mononuclear cells, taken 180 days after allogeneic stem cell transplant. The TCR was taken from a female patient aged 50-65 years who had an allogeneic stem cell transplant from an unrelated donor, so the T cells may come from the graft donor. Some clones in this sample may be carry-over from other donors' samples. CDR3 sequence: CASSPGHSIPYF. DNA sequence: TGTGCCAGTAGTCCGGGACATTCTATTCCGTACTTC.